The 31 T cell receptor beta chains given below trace back to one sample, sequenced in a study of T-cell memory formation after mild COVID-19. TCRdb ran MiXCR on the 5' RACE reads and lists one entry per CDR3 protein. This table holds hundreds of thousands of distinct CDR3 sequences, 20% to 25% found once. Sequencing was performed on PBMCs or a T cell subset sorted from them (not recorded which). The receptors were sampled from an adult woman who had mild COVID-19 (a few samples of this study predate the infection). Cell type and time point are not known.

The chain joins TRBV7-2 to TRBJ2-5; D is perhaps TRBD1 (7 bases). V was cut by 5 bases and J by 5 bases, with 12 bases left in between. CDR1 and CDR2 from the germline V gene are SGHTA and FQGNSA. The CDR3 loop spans 13 amino acids. This chain's CDR3 is CASSQGGLETQYF. For the CDR3, the DNA is TGTGCCAGCAGCCAGGGGGGCCTGGAGACCCAGTACTTC.

This chain joins TRBV7-2 and TRBJ1-2; D unresolved. Germline values: CDR1 SGHTA, CDR2 FQGNSA. The V end lost 5 bases, the J end lost 4 bases, and 8 bases lay between the germline ends. The CDR3 loop spans 12 amino acids. The CDR3 nucleotides are TGTGCCAGCAGCCGGAACAGCTATGGCTACACCTTC. Amino acids: CASSRNSYGYTF. Drawing the rest from reference TRBV7-2 and TRBJ1-2, the complete variable domain is GAGVSQSPSNKVTEKGKDVELRCDPISGHTALYWYRQSLGQGLEFLIYFQGNSAPDKSGLPSDRFSAERTGGSVSTLTIQRTQQEDSAVYLCASSRNSYGYTFGSGTRLTVV.

This chain joins TRBV10-3 and TRBJ2-1, with 7 positions matching TRBD2. The ends lost 5 bases at V and 4 bases at J; junction bases unmatched: 8. From germline, CDR1 is ENHRY and CDR2 SYGVKD. CDR3 length: 15 amino acids. The CDR3 loop is CAISSQAGLYNEQFF. DNA for the CDR3: TGTGCCATCAGTAGCCAAGCGGGACTTTACAATGAGCAGTTCTTC.

The J gene is TRBJ1-1, the V gene TRBV12-3 or TRBV12-4; D is unclear. V lost 1 base, J lost 1 base, and 13 bases lay in between. This CDR3 comprises 16 residues. The DNA for the CDR3 is TGTGCCAGCAGTTTAGTTGGAGGCAGACAGAACACTGAAGCTTTCTTT. This sequence encodes CASSLVGGRQNTEAFF.

A few counts support this clonotype. This chain connects TRBV5-5 to TRBJ2-7, with 12 bases that match TRBD1. Germline CDR1 is SGHKS and CDR2 is YYEKEE (reference sequence). The CDR3 sequence is 14 residues long. Germline trimming cut 5 bases from V and 6 bases from J; bases unmatched to any gene: 6. The CDR3: CASRTGTGGREQYF. CDR3 in DNA: TGTGCCAGCAGGACCGGGACAGGGGGCCGCGAGCAGTACTTC. The variable domain in full, completed from reference TRBV5-5 and TRBJ2-7, reads DAGVTQSPTHLIKTRGQQVTLRCSPISGHKSVSWYQQVLGQGPQFIFQYYEKEERGRGNFPDRFSARQFPNYSSELNVNALLLGDSALYLCASRTGTGGREQYFGPGTRLTVT.

This clonotype was observed a handful of times. The chain recombines TRBV4-1 with TRBJ2-1; a weak D match, TRBD1 (6 bases). Trimming cost V 5 bases and J 7 bases, with 15 bases left between them. CDR1 and CDR2 from the germline V gene are MGHRA and YSYEKL. The CDR3 length is 14 residues. The chain's CDR3 is CASSGTPTGNEQFF. The CDR3 DNA follows: TGCGCCAGCAGCGGGACGCCAACAGGGAATGAGCAGTTCTTC.

V usage is TRBV20-1 and J usage is TRBJ2-2; 8 bases are shared with TRBD2. The germline CDR1 and CDR2 sequences are DFQATT and SNEGSKA (reference sequence). The CDR3 covers 17 residues. The J segment lost 4 bases and the V segment lost 1 base, leaving 11 bases of the junction unmatched. The CDR3 DNA sequence: TGCAGTGCTAGAGGGAAGCGGGGGCCCGCGAGCACCGGGGAGCTGTTTTTT. Amino acid sequence: CSARGKRGPASTGELFF.

The rearrangement links TRBV7-6 to TRBJ2-3; D unresolved. V was trimmed by 6 bases and J by 6 bases, leaving 10 bases between them. The CDR3 is made up of 12 amino acids. CDR1 is SGHVS and CDR2 is FNYEAQ in the germline V gene. CDR3 sequence reads: CASSRHYDTQYF. CDR3 DNA: TGTGCCAGCAGTCGCCACTACGATACGCAGTATTTT.

The chain uses TRBV4-1 and TRBJ2-2, with 8 nucleotides matching TRBD1. The CDR3 has 15 amino acids. The ends lost 2 bases at V and 6 bases at J; junction bases unmatched: 5. CDR1 MGHRA and CDR2 YSYEKL come from the germline V gene. The DNA of the CDR3 is TGCGCCAGCAGCCAACAACAGGGGGACGCCGGGGAGCTGTTTTTT. This sequence encodes CASSQQQGDAGELFF.

J is TRBJ2-7 and V is TRBV4-1; TRBD2 agrees at 14 bases. V shed 2 bases and J 5 bases; nucleotides not matched to a gene: 5. The V gene's germline CDR1 is MGHRA and CDR2 YSYEKL. The CDR3 sequence is 16 residues long. Here the CDR3 DNA reads TGCGCCAGCAGCCAATGGACTAGCGGGGGGAGCAACGAGCAGTACTTC. Its protein is CASSQWTSGGSNEQYF.

This sequence joins TRBV20-1 and TRBJ1-6, with D unclear. Germline V gives CDR1 DFQATT, CDR2 SNEGSKA (reference sequence). The CDR3 sequence is 15 residues long. Trimming cost V 3 bases and J 8 bases, with 17 bases left between them. The CDR3 DNA is TGCAGTGCTAGCTTTTCAGGCCCCGCTGATTCACCCCTCCACTTT. Protein: CSASFSGPADSPLHF.

A few counts support this clonotype. The chain combines TRBV5-1 with TRBJ1-1; 9 nucleotides match TRBD1. Trimming at V came to 3 bases and at J to 7 bases, leaving 4 bases not matched to a gene. The CDR3 contains 13 residues. In germline, CDR1 is SGHRS, CDR2 YFSETQ. CDR3 bases: TGCGCCAGCAGCTCAGGGACAGGGCGTGAAGCTTTCTTT. Residues: CASSSGTGREAFF.

This clonotype has a single count. This sequence joins TRBV12-3 or TRBV12-4 and TRBJ2-5; 8 nucleotides match TRBD2. The V gene end was trimmed by 7 bases and the J gene end by 4 bases; junction bases not matched to a gene: 8. The CDR3 runs 14 residues. In DNA, the CDR3 is TGTGCCAGCACCCTGGCGGGGGGCCTAGAGACCCAGTACTTC. It encodes CASTLAGGLETQYF.

The chain combines TRBV3-1 with TRBJ2-3; 7 nucleotides agree with TRBD2. This CDR3 comprises 15 residues. Germline-derived CDR1 and CDR2 are LGHDT and YNNKEL (reference sequence). The ends lost 5 bases at V and 2 bases at J; junction bases unmatched: 7. The CDR3 DNA sequence: TGTGCCAGCAGCTCGGGGGGAGCGTTCACAGATACGCAGTATTTT. Translated: CASSSGGAFTDTQYF.

In its sample, this clonotype was seen a few times. V gene TRBV7-2 combines with J gene TRBJ2-1; possible D gene TRBD2, 6 bases. The V and J ends lost 3 bases and 9 bases respectively, with 15 bases between them. The CDR3 is 14 residues long. Germline-derived CDR1 and CDR2 are SGHTA and FQGNSA. CDR3 bases: TGTGCCAGCAGCTTCAATAGACTAGTGGGTGAGCAGTTCTTC. Translation gives CASSFNRLVGEQFF.

This clonotype was observed a handful of times. This chain uses TRBV5-1 with TRBJ2-3; D remains unclear. From germline, CDR1 is SGHRS and CDR2 YFSETQ. The CDR3 runs 13 residues. V was cut by 0 bases and J by 4 bases, with 6 bases left in between. CDR3 amino acids: CASSLDNADTQYF. CDR3 bases: TGCGCCAGCAGCTTGGATAATGCAGATACGCAGTATTTT.

This sequence joins TRBV15 and TRBJ1-1, with a tentative D call TRBD1 (5 bases). V lost 5 bases and J 6 bases, leaving 16 bases between the germline ends. Germline V gives CDR1 LNHNV, CDR2 YYDKDF (reference sequence). This CDR3 has 14 amino acids. The CDR3 nucleotides read TGTGCCACCAGCGGGGATCAGGGTAGCGCTGAAGCTTTCTTT. As protein: CATSGDQGSAEAFF. Combining the CDR3 with reference TRBV15 and TRBJ1-1 gives the whole variable domain DAMVIQNPRYQVTQFGKPVTLSCSQTLNHNVMYWYQQKSSQAPKLLFHYYDKDFNNEADTPDNFQSRRPNTSFCFLDIRSPGLGDTAMYLCATSGDQGSAEAFFGQGTRLTVV.

This chain links TRBV7-3 with TRBJ2-7; 7 nucleotides line up with TRBD1. V shed 1 base, J shed 7 bases, and the junction held 7 bases outside the gene matches. The germline V gene encodes CDR1 SGHTA and CDR2 FQGTGA. This CDR3 region has 14 residues. The CDR3 DNA sequence: TGTGCCAGCAGCTTAAGAGGGGGCCAAGGTGAGCAGTACTTC. The encoded protein is CASSLRGGQGEQYF.

V is TRBV30 and J is TRBJ2-2; possibly TRBD1 for D (6 bases). This CDR3 has 15 residues. V was shortened by 2 bases and J by 2 bases, with 12 bases between the two germline ends. Germline CDR1 and CDR2: GTSNPN and SVGIG (reference sequence). CDR3 bases: TGTGCCTGGAGTTTAGACAGGAGAAACACCGGGGAGCTGTTTTTT. Its protein is CAWSLDRRNTGELFF. The variable domain in full, with the rest retrieved from reference TRBV30 and TRBJ2-2, is SQTIHQWPATLVQPVGSPLSLECTVEGTSNPNLYWYRQAAGRGLQLLFYSVGIGQISSEVPQNLSASRPQDRQFILSSKKLLLSDSGFYLCAWSLDRRNTGELFFGEGSRLTVL.

This clonotype was detected a few times. J is TRBJ2-3 and V is TRBV12-3 or TRBV12-4, with D perhaps assigned TRBD1 or TRBD2 (6 bases each). V shed 6 bases and J shed 9 bases, with 19 bases lying between them. This CDR3 comprises 14 residues. The CDR3 DNA reads TGTGCCAGCAGCATAACGGAAGGGGGGCGCACGCAGTATTTT. It encodes CASSITEGGRTQYF.

This clonotype has a handful of counts. The chain has TRBV5-1 and TRBJ2-7; a weak D match, TRBD1 (5 bases). CDR1 is SGHRS, CDR2 YFSETQ, per germline. V dropped 3 bases and J dropped 2 bases, with 12 bases sitting between them. CDR3 length: 14 residues. CDR3 amino acids: CASSSGFGAYEQYF. The CDR3, as DNA: TGCGCCAGCAGCTCAGGGTTTGGGGCCTACGAGCAGTACTTC.

This clonotype appeared a few times. V is TRBV29-1 and J is TRBJ1-6; 7 bases map to TRBD1. CDR1 and CDR2 from the germline V gene are SQVTM and ANQGSEA. The CDR3 runs to 13 residues. Trimming removed 7 bases from V and 8 bases from J; junction bases left unmatched: 8. CDR3 region: CSARTGPDSPLHF. CDR3 coding DNA: TGCAGCGCCAGGACAGGCCCAGATTCACCCCTCCACTTT.

The table lists this clonotype with a few counts. The chain links TRBV7-9 to TRBJ1-2; 7 bases map to TRBD1. With V trimmed by 10 bases and J by 7 bases, 12 bases remained unmatched. This CDR3 region has 13 residues. From germline, CDR1 is SEHNR and CDR2 FQNEAQ (reference sequence). The chain's CDR3 is CAIATGPVSGYTF. In nucleotides, the CDR3 is TGTGCCATCGCGACAGGGCCAGTCTCTGGCTACACCTTC. The entire variable domain, with the rest obtained from reference TRBV7-9 and TRBJ1-2, is as follows: DTGVSQNPRHKITKRGQNVTFRCDPISEHNRLYWYRQTLGQGPEFLTYFQNEAQLEKSRLLSDRFSAERPKGSFSTLEIQRTEQGDSAMYLCAIATGPVSGYTFGSGTRLTVV.

The chain is built from TRBV5-1 and TRBJ1-1; TRBD1 matches at 7 bases. V was pared by 1 base and J by 1 base, with 7 bases of the junction left unmatched. This CDR3 spans 16 amino acids. The germline gives CDR1 SGHRS, CDR2 YFSETQ. This chain's CDR3 is CASSLSPTGRNTEAFF. For the CDR3, the DNA is TGCGCCAGCAGCTTGAGCCCGACAGGGAGGAACACTGAAGCTTTCTTT.

This clonotype has ten or more counts. The chain combines TRBV5-1 with TRBJ1-2; 7 bases map to TRBD1. The CDR3 runs 15 residues. V gave up 3 bases and J gave up 4 bases; unmatched junction bases: 9. Germline-derived CDR1 and CDR2 are SGHRS and YFSETQ. The CDR3 bases are TGCGCCAGCAGCTCCGGGACAGTGGGGGGCTATGGCTACACCTTC. Translated: CASSSGTVGGYGYTF.

In this sample, this clonotype turned up a few times. The CDR3 bases are TGCAGCGCCGGACAGAGCACAGATACGCAGTATTTT. Amino acid sequence: CSAGQSTDTQYF. The chain uses TRBV29-1 and TRBJ2-3; perhaps TRBD1 as D (6 bases). CDR1 and CDR2 (germline): SQVTM, ANQGSEA. V lost 7 bases and J 0 bases, leaving 8 bases between the germline ends. This CDR3 is 12 amino acids long.

A few counts support this clonotype. For the CDR3, the DNA is TGCAGTGAGGCGGGGGGACCCGGGGAGCTGTTTTTT. It specifies CSEAGGPGELFF. V usage is TRBV20-1 and J usage is TRBJ2-2; 8 bases are a match to TRBD2. V was clipped by 7 bases and J by 6 bases; unmatched bases: 4. The CDR3 totals 12 residues. CDR1 DFQATT and CDR2 SNEGSKA come from the germline V gene (reference sequence).

This chain connects TRBV7-2 to TRBJ2-3; D gene uncertain. The germline gives CDR1 SGHTA, CDR2 FQGNSA. V lost 1 base to trimming and J lost 4 bases, with 9 bases between them. The CDR3 covers 14 residues. The CDR3 protein is CASSLVGPPDTQYF. The CDR3 DNA reads as TGTGCCAGCAGCTTAGTTGGTCCCCCAGATACGCAGTATTTT.

This clonotype occurred many times. This chain joins TRBV5-6 and TRBJ2-7; 8 nucleotides agree with TRBD2. In germline, CDR1 is SGHDT, CDR2 YYEEEE. The V and J ends lost 3 bases and 6 bases, in that order; junction bases with no gene match: 8. This CDR3 is 14 amino acids long. CDR3 loop: CASSSQSGSGEQYF. The CDR3 nucleotides read TGTGCCAGCAGCTCCCAAAGCGGGAGTGGCGAGCAGTACTTC.

This clonotype came up a few times. The V and J genes are TRBV3-1 and TRBJ2-4; 7 bases align to TRBD2. Germline V CDR1 and CDR2: LGHDT, YNNKEL (reference sequence). Trimming cost V 1 base and J 1 base; bases outside gene matches: 1. This CDR3 has 15 amino acids. The CDR3 protein is CASSQVGGAKNIQYF. CDR3 coding DNA: TGTGCCAGCAGCCAAGTCGGGGGGGCCAAAAACATTCAGTACTTC.

This clonotype turned up a few times. This chain links TRBV12-3 or TRBV12-4 with TRBJ2-5; 12 bases line up with TRBD2. The CDR3 is 14 residues long. After removal of 10 bases from V and 3 bases from J, the junction contained 6 bases not matched to a gene. The CDR3 region has the DNA TGTGCCACCTCTAGCGGGGGGGCGGAAGAGACCCAGTACTTC. Protein: CATSSGGAEETQYF.